This passage covers 25 T cell receptor beta chains from one sample sequenced in a study of identical twins. TCRdb reprocessed the 5' RACE reads with MiXCR, giving one entry per CDR3 protein. This repertoire shows a few hundred thousand distinct CDR3 sequences, around 18% found once; its top ten account for less than 15%. Sequenced input: naive T cells sorted from blood. The source of these receptors is a man aged 50 to 59 in good health.

Details on this clonotype: A much larger clone is a single base away; this may be a read error. The rearrangement joins TRBV7-9 to TRBJ2-2; D could derive from TRBD1 or TRBD2 (5 bases each). The CDR3 is 15 residues long. Germline V gene data show CDR1 as SEHNR and CDR2 as FQNEAQ (reference sequence). CDR3 amino acids: CASSLVSYNTGALFF. The CDR3 DNA is TGTGCCAGCAGCTTGGTTTCCTACAACACCGGGGCGCTGTTTTTT.

The chain links TRBV10-3 to TRBJ2-1; 14 bases are shared with TRBD2. Germline trimming cut 3 bases from V and 4 bases from J; bases unmatched to any gene: 11. CDR1 is ENHRY, CDR2 SYGVKD, per germline. The CDR3 is 19 residues long. In DNA, the CDR3 is TGTGCCATCAGTGATTCGACGGGGACTAGCGGGAGTGGGTACAATGAGCAGTTCTTC. It specifies CAISDSTGTSGSGYNEQFF.

This clonotype has a single count. The rearrangement joins TRBV6-1 to TRBJ2-6; the D is unclear. CDR1 is MNHNS and CDR2 is SASEGT in the germline V gene. CDR3 length equals 15 residues. The V end was cut by 5 bases, the J end by 0 bases, with 8 bases between. The CDR3 bases are TGTGCCAGCAGTCCGACCCACTCTGGGGCCAACGTCCTGACTTTC. Amino acids: CASSPTHSGANVLTF.

This chain links TRBV24-1 with TRBJ2-1; D is unresolved. This CDR3 spans 11 amino acids. From germline, CDR1 is KGHDR and CDR2 SFDVKD. The V and J ends lost 12 bases and 8 bases respectively, with 13 bases between them. CDR3 DNA sequence: TGTGCCGCCCCCACCACCTATGAGCAGTTCTTC. This gives the protein CAAPTTYEQFF.

This clonotype has ten or more counts. This chain connects TRBV12-5 to TRBJ2-2; D unresolved. Germline lookup yields CDR1 LGHNT and CDR2 FRNRAP. There are 14 residues in the CDR3. V lost 3 bases, J lost 0 bases, and 5 bases lay in between. Here the CDR3 DNA reads TGTGCTAGTGGTTTTGACGCGAACACCGGGGAGCTGTTTTTT. Amino acid sequence: CASGFDANTGELFF. Looking up the rest from reference TRBV12-5 and TRBJ2-2 gives the full variable domain: DARVTQTPRHKVTEMGQEVTMRCQPILGHNTVFWYRQTMMQGLELLAYFRNRAPLDDSGMPKDRFSAEMPDATLATLKIQPSEPRDSAVYFCASGFDANTGELFFGEGSRLTVL.

This clonotype was observed a few times. The V and J genes are TRBV5-1 and TRBJ2-1; perhaps D is TRBD1 or TRBD2 (6 bases each). The CDR3 runs to 16 residues. The ends were cut back, 0 bases at V and 0 bases at J, with 10 bases in the middle. Germline CDR1 and CDR2: SGHRS and YFSETQ. The CDR3 nucleotides read TGCGCCAGCAGCTTGGAAGGGGGGCTCTCCTACAATGAGCAGTTCTTC. Amino acid sequence: CASSLEGGLSYNEQFF.

This clonotype was observed at least ten times. The chain couples TRBV10-3 to TRBJ2-1, with 11 positions matching TRBD2. J was trimmed by 9 bases and V by 8 bases; bases with no gene match: 9. This CDR3 comprises 14 residues. Germline lookup yields CDR1 ENHRY and CDR2 SYGVKD. The CDR3 DNA reads as TGTGCCATCCTGGGCACTAGCGGGAGAAGTGAGCAGTTCTTC. It codes for CAILGTSGRSEQFF.

The genes are TRBV5-1 and TRBJ2-1; 9 positions agree with TRBD2. Trimming removed 4 bases from V and 1 base from J; junction bases left unmatched: 6. The germline V gene encodes CDR1 SGHRS and CDR2 YFSETQ. The CDR3 is 16 amino acids. CDR3 in amino acids: CASSTRLAESYNEQFF. CDR3 bases: TGCGCCAGCAGCACCCGACTAGCGGAATCCTACAATGAGCAGTTCTTC.

This clonotype has more than one count but fewer than ten. This chain links TRBV6-5 with TRBJ2-2, with D possibly called TRBD1 or TRBD2 (6 bases each). Germline assignment: CDR1 MNHEY and CDR2 SVGAGI. Trimming removed 4 bases at V and 7 bases at J, with 13 bases between. The CDR3 length is 14 residues. This chain's CDR3 is CASSLGGSLGELFF. CDR3 DNA: TGTGCCAGCAGTTTGGGGGGCTCTCTCGGGGAGCTGTTTTTT.

The gene calls are TRBV28 and TRBJ2-3; 7 bases are shared with TRBD1. The trim removed 6 bases at V and 0 bases at J, leaving 15 bases unmatched. CDR3 size: 18 residues. Germline V gives CDR1 MDHEN, CDR2 SYDVKM. The CDR3 sequence is CASRRTGTAFASTDTQYF. In DNA, the CDR3 is TGTGCCAGCAGAAGAACCGGGACAGCGTTCGCTAGCACAGATACGCAGTATTTT.

This clonotype has a count of ten or more. This rearrangement joins TRBV5-5 to TRBJ2-7; TRBD1 matches at 10 bases. This CDR3 is 15 amino acids long. The germline CDR1 and CDR2 sequences are SGHKS and YYEKEE (reference sequence). Trimming at V came to 2 bases and at J to 5 bases, leaving 7 bases not matched to a gene. The CDR3 sequence: CASSFRGQGNHEQYF. Written as DNA, the CDR3 is TGTGCCAGCAGCTTTCGGGGACAGGGGAATCACGAGCAGTACTTC.

The CDR3 loop reads CSAPRQGTREQFF. The CDR3 DNA is TGCAGTGCTCCTAGACAGGGAACCAGGGAGCAGTTCTTC. The rearrangement uses TRBV20-1 and TRBJ2-1, with TRBD1 identical over 7 bases. V lost 5 bases and J lost 10; bases outside the gene matches: 11. Germline values: CDR1 DFQATT, CDR2 SNEGSKA (reference sequence). The length of the CDR3 is 13 residues.

The table lists this clonotype with many counts. The rearrangement links TRBV5-1 to TRBJ2-3; no clear D gene. V lost 4 bases and J 1 base, leaving 7 bases between the germline ends. CDR1 is SGHRS, CDR2 YFSETQ, per germline. The CDR3 is made up of 13 amino acids. The CDR3 is CASSPSGTDTQYF. DNA of the CDR3: TGCGCCAGCAGCCCCTCGGGCACAGATACGCAGTATTTT. The variable domain in full, completed from reference TRBV5-1 and TRBJ2-3, reads KAGVTQTPRYLIKTRGQQVTLSCSPISGHRSVSWYQQTPGQGLQFLFEYFSETQRNKGNFPGRFSGRQFSNSRSEMNVSTLELGDSALYLCASSPSGTDTQYFGPGTRLTVL.

This rearrangement joins TRBV4-3 to TRBJ1-1, with D maybe TRBD1 (6 bases). CDR3 length: 15 amino acids. Trimming left V 0 bases short and J 1 base short, with 9 bases between. Germline CDR1 is LGHNA and CDR2 is YSLEER. CDR3 sequence (DNA): TGCGCCAGCAGCCAAGACAGGGGTGCGAACACTGAAGCTTTCTTT. Amino acids: CASSQDRGANTEAFF.

This clonotype was seen more than once but under ten times. The chain has TRBV7-2 and TRBJ2-2, with 8 bases identical to TRBD2. V trimming: 1 base; J trimming: 4 bases; junction bases outside the gene matches: 5. CDR1 SGHTA and CDR2 FQGNSA come from the germline V gene. This CDR3 is 16 amino acids long. CDR3 sequence reads: CASSLGRGGGTGELFF. The DNA of the CDR3 is TGTGCCAGCAGCTTAGGACGGGGGGGCGGCACCGGGGAGCTGTTTTTT. The full variable domain, with the rest looked up from reference TRBV7-2 and TRBJ2-2, is GAGVSQSPSNKVTEKGKDVELRCDPISGHTALYWYRQSLGQGLEFLIYFQGNSAPDKSGLPSDRFSAERTGGSVSTLTIQRTQQEDSAVYLCASSLGRGGGTGELFFGEGSRLTVL.

This clonotype has a count of ten or more. Here the CDR3 DNA reads TGTGCCAGCAGTGAGACAGCCACAACCTACGAGCAGTACTTC. Its protein product is CASSETATTYEQYF. The J gene is TRBJ2-7, the V gene TRBV25-1; D possibly corresponds to TRBD1 (5 bases). V was shortened by 3 bases and J by 2 bases, with 11 bases between the two germline ends. Germline V gene data show CDR1 as MGHDK and CDR2 as SYGVNS. This CDR3 comprises 14 residues.

The V and J genes are TRBV3-1 and TRBJ2-7, with TRBD2 matching over 7 bases. The CDR3 extends over 16 amino acids. The germline V gene has CDR1 LGHDT and CDR2 YNNKEL (reference sequence). The J segment lost 5 bases and the V segment lost 0 bases, leaving 10 bases of the junction unmatched. CDR3 residues: CASSQELRGRGHEQYF. CDR3 nucleotide sequence: TGTGCCAGCAGCCAAGAATTGCGCGGGAGAGGCCACGAGCAGTACTTC.

This clonotype was observed at least ten times. The chain links TRBV20-1 to TRBJ2-3; D unresolved. The ends were cut back, 0 bases at V and 2 bases at J, with 9 bases in the middle. This CDR3 is 14 amino acids long. Germline V gives CDR1 DFQATT, CDR2 SNEGSKA (reference sequence). The CDR3 loop is CSARDPFDTDTQYF. DNA of the CDR3: TGCAGTGCTAGAGATCCCTTTGACACAGATACGCAGTATTTT.

This clonotype was counted between two and nine times. The chain joins TRBV6-1 to TRBJ2-7, with D possibly being TRBD2 (6 bases). The germline V gene has CDR1 MNHNS and CDR2 SASEGT. V was shortened by 6 bases and J by 2 bases, with 23 bases between the two germline ends. The CDR3 is 17 amino acids. CDR3: CASSPRFPGLSPYEQYF. CDR3 sequence (DNA): TGTGCCAGCAGCCCCAGATTTCCGGGACTCTCGCCCTACGAGCAGTACTTC.

The chain links TRBV9 to TRBJ2-7, with a weak D call TRBD1 (5 bases). This CDR3 comprises 14 residues. Germline-derived CDR1 and CDR2 are SGDLS and YYNGEE. Between the trimmed V and J ends, which lost 4 bases and 2 bases, there was a span of 13 bases. CDR3 sequence: CASSLGATPYEQYF. The CDR3 DNA reads as TGTGCCAGCAGCCTTGGGGCTACCCCCTACGAGCAGTACTTC.

The chain is built from TRBV5-1 and TRBJ2-3, with a tentative D call TRBD2 (5 bases). The length of the CDR3 is 14 residues. The germline V gene encodes CDR1 SGHRS and CDR2 YFSETQ. V lost 4 bases and J 3 bases, leaving 12 bases between the germline ends. CDR3 protein: CASSQAGETDTQYF. CDR3 DNA sequence: TGCGCCAGCAGCCAGGCTGGGGAGACAGATACGCAGTATTTT.

This clonotype came up many times. At one end the junction does not follow the germline gene, possibly because of a read error. The V and J genes are TRBV6-6 and TRBJ2-1; possible D gene TRBD1, 5 bases. CDR3 length: 13 residues. Germline-derived CDR1 and CDR2 are MNHNY and SVGAGI (reference sequence). In DNA, the CDR3 is TGTGCCAGCAGCCGACCGACAGAACTTACTACAGTCTTC. Translated: CASSRPTELTTVF.

In this sample, this clonotype turned up many times. The chain uses TRBV25-1 and TRBJ2-7; D is possibly TRBD1 (6 bases). This CDR3 has 14 amino acids. Germline assignment: CDR1 MGHDK and CDR2 SYGVNS. Trimming stripped 4 bases from V and 3 bases from J, with 13 bases between. CDR3: CASSAGHLGYEQYF. For the CDR3, the DNA is TGTGCCAGCAGTGCGGGACACCTGGGCTACGAGCAGTACTTC.

This clonotype has ten or more counts. The V and J genes are TRBV7-9 and TRBJ1-2, with D maybe TRBD1 (5 bases). This CDR3 spans 15 amino acids. From germline, CDR1 is SEHNR and CDR2 FQNEAQ (reference sequence). V was pared by 0 bases and J by 8 bases, with 16 bases between. The CDR3 loop is CASSLASDSYVGYTF. For the CDR3, the DNA is TGTGCCAGCAGCTTAGCCTCTGACAGTTACGTCGGCTACACCTTC.

CDR3 loop: CASSLIAGTGGRNTEAFF. CDR3 nucleotides: TGCGCCAGCAGCTTAATAGCCGGGACAGGGGGGAGGAACACTGAAGCTTTCTTT. The V and J genes are TRBV5-1 and TRBJ1-1; TRBD1 matches at 11 bases. The J segment lost 1 base and the V segment lost 2 bases, leaving 10 bases of the junction unmatched. CDR1 SGHRS and CDR2 YFSETQ come from the germline V gene. The CDR3 is 18 residues long.